The 10 T cell receptor beta chains reported below all come from one sample, sequenced in a study of OX40 agonist ivuxolimab in advanced cancers. Measured with immunoSEQ multiplex PCR; TCRdb has only the in-frame clones, and not every one. This sample yields approximately 67,000 clones, of which 90% to 95% are seen a single time; 2% to 2.5% belongs to the top ten. Material: CD4+ or CD8+ T cells sorted from blood, obtained in a trial of the OX40 agonist ivuxolimab. These receptors originate from an adult with an advanced solid tumor such as melanoma, head and neck, liver or kidney cancer.

This rearrangement joins TRBV2 to TRBJ2-1; 9 bases are shared with TRBD2. Germline V gives CDR1 SNHLY, CDR2 FYNNEI. V was pared by 4 bases and J by 3 bases, with 1 base of the junction left unmatched. The CDR3 extends over 14 amino acids. In nucleotides, the CDR3 is TGTGCCAGCAGTGCGACTAGCGGCTACAATGAGCAGTTCTTC. Its translation: CASSATSGYNEQFF.

This sequence joins TRBV29-1 and TRBJ1-4, with D perhaps TRBD1 (5 bases). The V and J ends lost 3 bases and 8 bases respectively, with 13 bases between them. The germline gives CDR1 SQVTM, CDR2 ANQGSEA. CDR3 length: 13 amino acids. In DNA form, the CDR3 reads TGCAGCGTTGAGGTGGGCCCAGGGGAAAAACTGTTTTTT. Its protein product is CSVEVGPGEKLFF.

The chain employs TRBV7-6 and TRBJ1-3, with 8 bases that match TRBD1. V lost 6 bases and J lost 0; bases outside the gene matches: 13. CDR1 and CDR2 from the germline V gene are SGHVS and FNYEAQ. This CDR3 is built from 18 residues. CDR3 DNA sequence: TGTGCCAGCAGTCTACGCGCGGGACAGGCTACCTCTGGAAACACCATATATTTT. Residues: CASSLRAGQATSGNTIYF.

This chain connects TRBV7-2 to TRBJ1-1, with D perhaps matching TRBD1 (5 bases). Germline CDR1 SGHTA, CDR2 FQGNSA. Trimming removed 5 bases at V and 6 bases at J, with 16 bases between. There are 14 residues in the CDR3. The CDR3 protein is CASSTRPGGAEAFF. CDR3 coding DNA: TGTGCCAGCAGCACCCGTCCAGGAGGGGCTGAAGCTTTCTTT.

This clone was observed a single time. The gene calls are TRBV18 and TRBJ2-3; TRBD2 matches 9 bases. The germline CDR1 and CDR2 sequences are KGHSH and LQKENI. This CDR3 has 15 amino acids. Trimming at V came to 4 bases and at J to 5 bases, leaving 7 bases not matched to a gene. The chain's CDR3 is CASSRAGLAGDTQYF. CDR3 in DNA: TGTGCCAGCTCACGGGCGGGACTAGCAGGAGATACGCAGTATTTT.

This clone has just one count. V and J are TRBV6-6 and TRBJ1-2; D gene unclear. Germline V lookup: CDR1 MNHNY, CDR2 SVGAGI (reference sequence). CDR3 length: 13 residues. The V end was cut by 0 bases, the J end by 8 bases, with 10 bases between. The CDR3 loop reads CASSYSQAGGYTF. CDR3 sequence (DNA): TGTGCCAGCAGTTACTCTCAGGCCGGGGGCTACACCTTC.

The rearrangement uses TRBV18 and TRBJ1-2; 7 bases align to TRBD1. In germline, CDR1 is KGHSH, CDR2 LQKENI. The CDR3 runs to 14 residues. J lost 8 bases, V lost 6 bases, and 12 bases had no gene match. The CDR3, as DNA: TGTGCCAGCTCCTCCGCTGAGGGGGCTGGGGGCTACACCTTC. This codes for CASSSAEGAGGYTF.

This CDR3 reads CAWSVKGADSSTDTQYF. Written as DNA, the CDR3 is TGTGCCTGGAGTGTAAAAGGGGCAGACTCTAGCACAGATACGCAGTATTTT. The chain employs TRBV30 and TRBJ2-3; D might be TRBD1 (5 bases). Trimming removed 0 bases at V and 0 bases at J, with 16 bases between. This CDR3 region has 17 residues. CDR1 and CDR2 (germline): GTSNPN, SVGIG (reference sequence).

This chain uses TRBV7-9 with TRBJ1-5; no reliable D call. The germline V gene encodes CDR1 SEHNR and CDR2 FQNEAQ (reference sequence). V was pared by 5 bases and J by 7 bases, with 9 bases between. The CDR3 length is 12 residues. The CDR3 DNA sequence: TGTGCCAGCAGCCAATCCGACCAGCCCCAGCATTTT. Translating gives CASSQSDQPQHF.

The CDR3 DNA reads TGCGCCAGCAGCTACGGGTCAACCGGCGCCTATAATTCACCCCTCCACTTT. It yields the protein CASSYGSTGAYNSPLHF. The chain carries TRBV5-1 and TRBJ1-6; D is uncertain. This CDR3 has 17 amino acids. The V and J ends lost 3 bases and 2 bases respectively, with 15 bases between them. CDR1 and CDR2 from the germline V gene are SGHRS and YFSETQ.